This TCR beta chain was captured in a study of beta chain features in type 1 diabetes. About the study: When patients were set against healthy donors, age, gender and cell yields were similar.

TCRB transcripts that were expressed got sequenced, as all of the isolated RNA had been reverse transcribed. The data were produced by immunoSEQ multiplex PCR, yet TCRdb's version contains in-frame clones alone and is incomplete. The top ten clones hold around 0.12% of a sample with about 650,000 clones, around 12% of them seen once. CDR1 and CDR2 (germline): KGHSH, LQKENI. Trimming removed 4 bases at V and 1 base at J, with 16 bases between. This CDR3 spans 16 amino acids. Regarding the study as a whole: Shorter TCRB CDR3s, moderately but significantly so, marked every one of the four CD4+ subsets in Type 1 diabetes patients. For patients, the naive, central memory and Treg TCRB repertoires appeared more alike than for healthy donors.

This clone was detected only a few times. What it recognizes is unknown. Sequenced material: naive CD4+ T cells from blood. The chain joins TRBV18 to TRBJ2-5; D unclear. This receptor was obtained from a man aged 25 to 40 with type 1 diabetes. The CDR3 DNA follows: TGTGCCAGCTCACGAGACGAGTTAGGGATCCAAGAGACCCAGTACTTC. Residues: CASSRDELGIQETQYF.